The 13 T cell receptor beta chains presented below share a single source sample, sequenced in a study of cytomegalovirus exposure and HLA in healthy donors. PCR used 60 Vbeta primers and 13 Jbeta primers. Sequencing was performed with immunoSEQ multiplex PCR; in TCRdb, only in-frame clones are kept and a portion is missing. This table holds hundreds of thousands of clones, roughly 89% found once. Sequenced material: PBMCs. These receptors were collected from a woman between 18 and 29 years old in good health and CMV-seronegative.

This chain links TRBV30 with TRBJ2-3; no definite D call. CDR1 and CDR2 from the germline V gene are GTSNPN and SVGIG (reference sequence). The CDR3 totals 13 residues. The V and J ends lost 8 bases and 0 bases respectively, with 12 bases between them. This chain's CDR3 is CARNQESTDTQYF. CDR3 sequence (DNA): TGTGCCCGAAATCAGGAAAGCACAGATACGCAGTATTTT.

This clone has just a few counts. The CDR3 sequence is CASSIPTGGNSPLHF. In nucleotides, the CDR3 is TGTGCCAGTAGTATCCCGACGGGGGGCAATTCACCCCTCCACTTT. The gene calls are TRBV19 and TRBJ1-6, with a weak D call TRBD1 (6 bases). V lost 3 bases and J 7 bases, leaving 13 bases between the germline ends. Per the germline V gene, CDR1 is LNHDA and CDR2 is SQIVND (reference sequence). The CDR3 runs 15 residues.

The chain uses TRBV13 and TRBJ1-1; D is possibly TRBD1 (5 bases). The CDR3 is made up of 13 amino acids. Germline V lookup: CDR1 PRHDT, CDR2 FYEKMQ (reference sequence). V was cut by 5 bases and J by 4 bases, with 11 bases left in between. Written as DNA, the CDR3 is TGTGCCAGCAGCCGGAGTAGGGGCACTGAAGCTTTCTTT. This codes for CASSRSRGTEAFF. The full variable domain, its missing parts supplied by reference TRBV13 and TRBJ1-1, is AAGVIQSPRHLIKEKRETATLKCYPIPRHDTVYWYQQGPGQDPQFLISFYEKMQSDKGSIPDRFSAQQFSDYHSELNMSSLELGDSALYFCASSRSRGTEAFFGQGTRLTVV.

This clone was seen only a few times. V usage is TRBV2 and J usage is TRBJ2-5; 7 bases map to TRBD1. The germline CDR1 and CDR2 sequences are SNHLY and FYNNEI. V dropped 3 bases and J dropped 0; count of bases not matched to a gene: 4. This CDR3 contains 15 residues. Here the CDR3 DNA reads TGTGCCAGCAGTGATGCCGGACAGGACCAAGAGACCCAGTACTTC. Protein sequence: CASSDAGQDQETQYF.

The chain is built from TRBV27 and TRBJ2-5; 11 bases are a match to TRBD2. The CDR3 consists of 16 residues. From germline, CDR1 is MNHEY and CDR2 SMNVEV (reference sequence). V shed 0 bases, J shed 5 bases, and the junction held 5 bases outside the gene matches. The CDR3 region has the DNA TGTGCCAGCAGTTTATCGCCTAGCGGGGGGTGGGAGACCCAGTACTTC. It is translated as CASSLSPSGGWETQYF.

Concerning this clone: Germline and junction disagree at one end, which may indicate a read error. Other DNA sequences from this sample encode an identical CDR3 as well. V usage is TRBV11-2 and J usage is TRBJ1-5, with 9 bases that match TRBD1. Germline V CDR1 and CDR2: SGHAT, FQNNGV. The CDR3 is made up of 15 amino acids. The chain's CDR3 is CASSRSGTGKLPQHF. CDR3 DNA sequence: TGCGCCAGCAGCCGTTCCGGGACAGGGAAATTGCCCCAGCATTTT. The whole variable domain, filled in from reference TRBV11-2 and TRBJ1-5, reads EAGVAQSPRYKIIEKRQSVAFWCNPISGHATLYWYQQILGQGPKLLIQFQNNGVVDDSQLPKDRFSAERLKGVDSTLKIQPAKLEDSAVYLCASSRSGTGKLPQHFGDGTRLSIL.

The rearrangement uses TRBV11-2 and TRBJ1-2, with unresolved D. CDR1 SGHAT and CDR2 FQNNGV come from the germline V gene. The CDR3 loop spans 11 amino acids. V was shortened by 8 bases and J by 5 bases, with 9 bases between the two germline ends. CDR3 sequence (DNA): TGTGCCAGCGGTACTGTATATGGCTACACCTTC. Translated: CASGTVYGYTF.

The chain couples TRBV5-1 to TRBJ2-1; 11 bases map to TRBD2. The ends lost 0 bases at V and 6 bases at J; junction bases unmatched: 5. Germline-derived CDR1 and CDR2 are SGHRS and YFSETQ. CDR3 length: 16 amino acids. CDR3 residues: CASSLAAGTSGNEQFF. Written as DNA, the CDR3 is TGCGCCAGCAGCTTGGCCGCCGGGACTAGCGGCAATGAGCAGTTCTTC.

The gene calls are TRBV2 and TRBJ1-2; D call uncertain. The germline V gene has CDR1 SNHLY and CDR2 FYNNEI. The V and J ends lost 2 bases and 2 bases respectively, with 12 bases between them. The CDR3 contains 15 residues. DNA for the CDR3: TGTGCCAGCAGTGAACTGAACCAGGCCAACTATGGCTACACCTTC. The encoded protein is CASSELNQANYGYTF.

The gene calls are TRBV19 and TRBJ1-1; D may be TRBD1 (6 bases). The V end lost 3 bases, the J end lost 2 bases, and 13 bases lay between the germline ends. Per the germline V gene, CDR1 is LNHDA and CDR2 is SQIVND (reference sequence). This CDR3 has 15 amino acids. CDR3 amino acids: CASSIEDSVNTEAFF. CDR3 DNA: TGTGCCAGTAGTATTGAGGACAGTGTTAACACTGAAGCTTTCTTT.

Comments on this clone: The sample carries other DNA sequences with the same CDR3. The chain employs TRBV5-1 and TRBJ1-2, with 8 bases aligning to TRBD1. Germline-derived CDR1 and CDR2 are SGHRS and YFSETQ. CDR3 length: 13 amino acids. V shed 3 bases, J shed 5 bases, and the junction held 3 bases outside the gene matches. The CDR3 region is CASSSTGDYGYTF. CDR3 nucleotide sequence: TGCGCCAGCAGCTCGACAGGGGATTATGGCTACACCTTC.

The V gene is TRBV7-8, the J gene TRBJ2-5; the D gene is possibly TRBD2 (6 bases). V lost 5 bases to trimming and J lost 3 bases, with 13 bases between them. The CDR3 spans 14 residues. CDR1 and CDR2 from the germline V gene are SGHVS and FQNEAQ. The CDR3 is CASSQWTGEETQYF. The CDR3, as DNA: TGTGCCAGCAGCCAGTGGACGGGAGAAGAGACCCAGTACTTC.

This sequence joins TRBV6-6 and TRBJ2-1; D is ambiguous. With 3 bases removed from V and 10 bases from J, the gap between germline ends came to 16 bases. The CDR3 sequence is 14 residues long. Germline V gene lookup returns CDR1 MNHNY and CDR2 SVGAGI (reference sequence). CDR3 in amino acids: CASSYSANTAEQFF. The CDR3 bases are TGTGCCAGCAGTTATTCTGCAAACACAGCCGAGCAGTTCTTC.